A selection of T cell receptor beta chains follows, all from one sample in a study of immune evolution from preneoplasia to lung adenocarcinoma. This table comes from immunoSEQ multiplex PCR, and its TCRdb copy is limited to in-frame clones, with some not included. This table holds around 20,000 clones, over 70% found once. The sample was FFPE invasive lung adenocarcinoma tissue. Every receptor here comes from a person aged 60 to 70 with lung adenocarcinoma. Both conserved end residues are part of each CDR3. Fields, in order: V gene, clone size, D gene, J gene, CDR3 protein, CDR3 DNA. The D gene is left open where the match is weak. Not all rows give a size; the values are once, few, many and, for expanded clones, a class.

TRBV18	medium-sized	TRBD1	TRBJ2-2	CASSPRTGITGELFF	TGTGCCAGCTCACCAAGGACAGGGATCACCGGGGAGCTGTTTTTT
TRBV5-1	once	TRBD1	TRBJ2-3	CASSRGTETTDTQYF	TGCGCCAGCAGCCGAGGGACAGAGACCACAGATACGCAGTATTTT
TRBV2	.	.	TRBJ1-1	CASRTAPGTEAFF	TGTGCCAGCAGGACCGCCCCGGGCACTGAAGCTTTCTTT
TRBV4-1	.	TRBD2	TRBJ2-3	CASSLGGTSERTQYF	TGCGCCAGCAGCCTTGGCGGGACTAGCGAAAGGACGCAGTATTTT
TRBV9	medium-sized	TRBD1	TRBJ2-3	CASSEGTDNTDTQYF	TGTGCCAGCAGCGAGGGGACAGATAACACAGATACGCAGTATTTT
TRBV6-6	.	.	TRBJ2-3	CASSYSRDTQYF	TGTGCCAGCAGTTACTCGCGAGATACGCAGTATTTT
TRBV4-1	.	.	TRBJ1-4	CASSQRDRTNEKLFF	TGCGCCAGCAGCCAGAGGGACCGAACTAATGAAAAACTGTTTTTT
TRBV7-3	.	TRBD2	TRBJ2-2	CASSPSRLAVNSGELFF	TGTGCCAGCAGCCCATCTAGACTAGCGGTTAACTCCGGGGAGCTGTTTTTT
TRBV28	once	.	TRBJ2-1	CATRGGSYNEQFF	TGTGCCACCCGAGGGGGCTCCTACAATGAGCAGTTCTTC
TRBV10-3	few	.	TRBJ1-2	CAISEQEDYGYTF	TGTGCCATCAGCGAACAGGAAGACTATGGCTACACCTTC
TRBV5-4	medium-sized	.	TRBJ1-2	CASSLDISGNRYTF	TGTGCCAGCAGCTTGGATATATCGGGGAATCGCTACACCTTC
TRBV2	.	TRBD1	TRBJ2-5	CASRRDRGETQYF	TGTGCCAGCAGGCGCGACAGGGGAGAGACCCAGTACTTC
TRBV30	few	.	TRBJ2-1	CAWRLDYNEQFF	TGTGCCTGGCGACTAGACTACAATGAGCAGTTCTTC
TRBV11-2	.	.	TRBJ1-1	CASSLVGQNTEAFF	TGTGCCAGCAGCTTAGTCGGACAGAACACTGAAGCTTTCTTT
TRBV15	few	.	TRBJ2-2	CATSGARGTGELFF	TGTGCCACCAGCGGGGCGAGGGGGACCGGGGAGCTGTTTTTT
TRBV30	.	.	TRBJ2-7	CAWNPGGQRTYEQYF	TGTGCCTGGAACCCTGGGGGGCAACGGACCTACGAGCAGTACTTC
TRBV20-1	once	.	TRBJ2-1	CSASDLDEQFF	TGCAGTGCTAGTGATCTAGATGAGCAGTTCTTC
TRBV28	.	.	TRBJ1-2	CASSLLPGGNYGYTF	TGTGCCAGCAGTTTACTCCCCGGGGGCAACTATGGCTACACCTTC
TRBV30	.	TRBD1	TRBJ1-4	CAWTARGTGREKLFF	TGTGCCTGGACCGCCCGGGGGACAGGGCGAGAAAAACTGTTTTTT
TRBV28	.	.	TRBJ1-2	CASSFRGLPTDGYTF	TGTGCCAGCAGTTTCAGAGGTTTACCTACGGATGGCTACACCTTC
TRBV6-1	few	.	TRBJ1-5	CTSSEVQPQHF	TGTACCAGCAGTGAAGTTCAGCCCCAGCATTTT
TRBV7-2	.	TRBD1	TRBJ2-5	CASSSYDQGVETQYF	TGTGCCAGCAGCTCTTATGACCAGGGGGTCGAGACCCAGTACTTC
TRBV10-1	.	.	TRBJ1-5	CASRFDSYSNQPQHF	TGCGCCAGCAGGTTTGACAGTTATAGCAATCAGCCCCAGCATTTT
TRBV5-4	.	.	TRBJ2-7	CASRPDSLLYEQYF	TGTGCCAGCAGGCCCGACTCCCTCCTTTACGAGCAGTACTTC
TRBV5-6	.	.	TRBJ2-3	CASSLKGTDTQYF	TGTGCCAGCAGCTTAAAAGGGACAGATACGCAGTATTTT
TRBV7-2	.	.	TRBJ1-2	CASSDYRESYGYTF	TGTGCCAGCAGCGACTACAGGGAAAGCTATGGCTACACCTTC
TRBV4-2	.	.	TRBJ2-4	CASRPSSGKNIQYF	TGTGCCAGTAGACCTTCAAGTGGGAAAAACATTCAGTACTTC
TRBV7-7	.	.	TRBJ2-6	CASSGVPQSRANVLTF	TGTGCCAGCAGCGGCGTGCCACAAAGTCGGGCCAACGTCCTGACTTTC